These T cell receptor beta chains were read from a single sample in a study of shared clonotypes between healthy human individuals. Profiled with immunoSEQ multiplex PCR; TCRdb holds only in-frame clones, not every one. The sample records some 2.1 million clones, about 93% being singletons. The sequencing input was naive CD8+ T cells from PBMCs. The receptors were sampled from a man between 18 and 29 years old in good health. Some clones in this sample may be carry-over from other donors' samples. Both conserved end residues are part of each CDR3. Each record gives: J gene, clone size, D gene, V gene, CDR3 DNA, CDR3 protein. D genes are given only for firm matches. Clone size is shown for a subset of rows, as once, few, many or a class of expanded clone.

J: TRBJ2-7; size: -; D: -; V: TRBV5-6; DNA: TGTGCCAGCAGATCGCCGGACAGAATGATAAACGAGCAGTACTTC; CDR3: CASRSPDRMINEQYF
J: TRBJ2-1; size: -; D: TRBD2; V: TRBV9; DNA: TGTGCCAGCAGCGTAGGGCTAGCGGGAGATGTGCAGTTCTTC; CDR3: CASSVGLAGDVQFF
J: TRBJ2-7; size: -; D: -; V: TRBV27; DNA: TGTGCCAGCAGTTTAAGAAGCGGCGGGCCAGCGGAGCAGTACTTC; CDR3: CASSLRSGGPAEQYF
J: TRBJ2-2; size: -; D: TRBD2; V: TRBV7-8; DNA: TGTGCCAGCAGCTTATCGGGCGGGAGTAATGGCGGGGAGCTGTTTTTT; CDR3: CASSLSGGSNGGELFF
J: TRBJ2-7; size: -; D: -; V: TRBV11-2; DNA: TGTGCCAGCAGCCGGTCTTTAAACGGGGGCTACTACGAGCAGTACTTC; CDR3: CASSRSLNGGYYEQYF
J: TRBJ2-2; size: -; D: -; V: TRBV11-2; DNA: TGTGCCAGCGACACTGAAACCGGGGAGCTGTTTTTT; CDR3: CASDTETGELFF
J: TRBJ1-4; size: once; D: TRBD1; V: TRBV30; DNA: TGTGCCTTTCCAAGGGGGCCCAACGAAAAACTGTTTTTT; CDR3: CAFPRGPNEKLFF
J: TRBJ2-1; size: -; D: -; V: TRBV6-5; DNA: TGTGCCAGCAGCCCAGACTACCCGAACAATGAGCAGTTCTTC; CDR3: CASSPDYPNNEQFF
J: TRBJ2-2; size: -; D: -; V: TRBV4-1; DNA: TGCGCCAGCAGCCAAGGGCCAGGCTCGCCAGGCGGAATTGACACCGGGGAGCTGTTTTTT; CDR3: CASSQGPGSPGGIDTGELFF
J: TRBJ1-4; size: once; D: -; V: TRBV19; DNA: TGTGCCAGTAGTATGCAAGACACGAATGAAAAACTGTTTTTT; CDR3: CASSMQDTNEKLFF
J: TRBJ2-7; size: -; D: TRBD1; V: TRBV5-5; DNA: TGTGCCAGCAGCTTAACCGGGACAGGGTTCCACGAGCAGTACTTC; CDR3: CASSLTGTGFHEQYF
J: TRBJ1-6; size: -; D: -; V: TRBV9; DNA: TGTGCCAGCAGCGTTAGCGGGACGGTGAATTCACCCCTCCACTTT; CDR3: CASSVSGTVNSPLHF
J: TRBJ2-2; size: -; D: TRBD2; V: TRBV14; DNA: TGTGCCAGCAGCCAAGATTCGCGAGCGGGAGACCCCGGGGAGCTGTTTTTT; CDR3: CASSQDSRAGDPGELFF
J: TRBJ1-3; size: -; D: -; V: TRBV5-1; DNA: TGCGCCAGTCGAAAGGGAAACACCATATATTTT; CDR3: CASRKGNTIYF
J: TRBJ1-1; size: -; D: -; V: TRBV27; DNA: TGTGCCAGCAGTCCCTCCACTGGGGATTTGAACACTGAAGCTTTCTTT; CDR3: CASSPSTGDLNTEAFF
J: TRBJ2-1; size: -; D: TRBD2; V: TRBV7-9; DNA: TGTGCCAGCAGGGGCGGGAGTCCCCACAATGAGCAGTTCTTC; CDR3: CASRGGSPHNEQFF
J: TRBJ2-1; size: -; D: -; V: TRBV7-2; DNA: TGTGCCAGCAGCAAAGGCCCCTATGAGCAGTTCTTC; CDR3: CASSKGPYEQFF
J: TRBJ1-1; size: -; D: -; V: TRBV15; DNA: TGTGCCACCAGCAGAGAGCTTCGACAGGTTTTTCGTGGATTGGACACTGAAGCTTTCTTT; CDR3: CATSRELRQVFRGLDTEAFF
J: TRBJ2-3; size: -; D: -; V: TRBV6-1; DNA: TGTGCCAGCACCAAGGAGGGAACCTTCACAGATACGCAGTATTTT; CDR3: CASTKEGTFTDTQYF
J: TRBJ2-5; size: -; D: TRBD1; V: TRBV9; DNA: TGTGCCAGCAGCGCCAGACAGGGAGAAGAGACCCAGTACTTC; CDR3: CASSARQGEETQYF
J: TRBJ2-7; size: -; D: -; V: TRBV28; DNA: TGTGCCAGCAGTTCTGGGGGGGAGCAGTACTTC; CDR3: CASSSGGEQYF
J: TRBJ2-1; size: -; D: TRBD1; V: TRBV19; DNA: TGTGCCAGTAGTCCCAGGGGGTCCGATGAGCAGTTCTTC; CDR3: CASSPRGSDEQFF
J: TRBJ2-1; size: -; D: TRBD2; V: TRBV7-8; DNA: TGTGCCAGCAGCTTGACATCGGGGACTAGCGGAGCTTGGTACAATGAGCAGTTCTTC; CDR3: CASSLTSGTSGAWYNEQFF
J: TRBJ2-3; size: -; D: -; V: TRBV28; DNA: TGTGCCAGCAGTTCCGGACAAATCTTCACAGATACGCAGTATTTT; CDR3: CASSSGQIFTDTQYF
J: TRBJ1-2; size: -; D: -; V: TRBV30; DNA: TGTGCCTGGAGTGGGCAGGGCGGGGTGGGTGGCTACACCTTC; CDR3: CAWSGQGGVGGYTF
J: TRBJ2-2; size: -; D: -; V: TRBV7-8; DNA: TGTGCCAGCAGCTTAAACCCCCCTCAGGGCTCGGACACCGGGGAGCTGTTTTTT; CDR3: CASSLNPPQGSDTGELFF
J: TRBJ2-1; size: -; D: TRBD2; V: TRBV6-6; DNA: TGTGCCAGCAGTTACCAGACTAGCGGGAGCTCGTATGAGCAGTTCTTC; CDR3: CASSYQTSGSSYEQFF
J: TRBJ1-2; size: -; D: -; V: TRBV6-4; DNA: TGTGCCAGCCGGGGTGGGGTTGGGTCGGGCTATGGCTACACCTTC; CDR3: CASRGGVGSGYGYTF
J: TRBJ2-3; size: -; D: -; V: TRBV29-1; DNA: TGCAGCGTTCCCTGGGACCCTCCGGGCACAGATACGCAGTATTTT; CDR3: CSVPWDPPGTDTQYF
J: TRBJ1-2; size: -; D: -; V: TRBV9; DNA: TGTGCCAGCAGCGGCCTCTATGGCTACACCTTC; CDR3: CASSGLYGYTF
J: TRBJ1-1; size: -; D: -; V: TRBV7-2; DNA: TGTGCCAGCACCGCCCCATTTCCGAGGAACACTGAAGCTTTCTTT; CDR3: CASTAPFPRNTEAFF
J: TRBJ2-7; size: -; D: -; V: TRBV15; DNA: TGTGCCACCAGCAGAGACCGGGACCTGCAGTACTTC; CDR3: CATSRDRDLQYF
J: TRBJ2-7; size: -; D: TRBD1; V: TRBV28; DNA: TGTGCCAGCAGCTACGCCGGGACCTCGAACAGGGGGGTCATCTACGAGCAGTACTTC; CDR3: CASSYAGTSNRGVIYEQYF
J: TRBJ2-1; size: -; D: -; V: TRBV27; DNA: TGTGCCAGCAGTCCATCAGAAGGCGACTCCTACAATGAGCAGTTCTTC; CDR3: CASSPSEGDSYNEQFF
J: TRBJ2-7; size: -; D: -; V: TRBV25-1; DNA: TGTGCCAGCAGCCTGACAGGTAGCTACGAGCAGTACTTC; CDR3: CASSLTGSYEQYF
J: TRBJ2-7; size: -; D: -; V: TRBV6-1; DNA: TGTGCCAGCAGTTGGGACTTCCCCTCCTACGAGCAGTACTTC; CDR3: CASSWDFPSYEQYF
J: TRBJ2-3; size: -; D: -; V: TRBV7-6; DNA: TGTGCCAGCAGCTCCTCCACAGATACGCAGTATTTT; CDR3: CASSSSTDTQYF
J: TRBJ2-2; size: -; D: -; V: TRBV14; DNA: TGTGCCAGCAGCCAAGGTCCCGGGGCCCAAGGTCACACCGGGGAGCTGTTTTTT; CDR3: CASSQGPGAQGHTGELFF
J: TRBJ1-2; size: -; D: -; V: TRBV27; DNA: TGTGCCAGCAGTTTAGGCTTAAACTATGGCTACACCTTC; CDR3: CASSLGLNYGYTF
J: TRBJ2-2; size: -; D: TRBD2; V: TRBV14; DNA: TGTGCCAGCAGTGCCCCCCTAGCGGGAGGGCCGCGGACCGGGGAGCTGTTTTTT; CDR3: CASSAPLAGGPRTGELFF
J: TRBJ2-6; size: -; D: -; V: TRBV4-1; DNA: TGCGCCAGCAGCTCCCGACGGAGGGTGATTGAGTCTGGGGCCAACGTCCTGACTTTC; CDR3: CASSSRRRVIESGANVLTF
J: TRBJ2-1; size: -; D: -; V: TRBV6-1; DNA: TGTGCCAGCAGTGAAGTGGGCGGTCCCTACAATGAGCAGTTCTTC; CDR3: CASSEVGGPYNEQFF
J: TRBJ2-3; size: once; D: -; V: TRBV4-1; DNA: TGCGCCAGCAGCAGACCGGACGGAGATACGCAGTATTTT; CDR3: CASSRPDGDTQYF
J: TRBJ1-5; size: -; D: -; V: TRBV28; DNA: TGTGCCAGCAGTTTATTAAGAAACCAGCCCCAGCATTTT; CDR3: CASSLLRNQPQHF
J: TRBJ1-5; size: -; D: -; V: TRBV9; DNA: TGTGCCAGCAGCGAAACAGGGACTCAGCCCCAGCATTTT; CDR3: CASSETGTQPQHF
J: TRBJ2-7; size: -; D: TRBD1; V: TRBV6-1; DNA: TGTGCCAGCAGTGAAGGGACAGGGGGATCTTTCTACGAGCAGTACTTC; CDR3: CASSEGTGGSFYEQYF
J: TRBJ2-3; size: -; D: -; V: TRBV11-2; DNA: TGTGCCAGCAGCACCAGTCTTTTAACCTTCGGAGAGGATACGCAGTATTTT; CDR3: CASSTSLLTFGEDTQYF
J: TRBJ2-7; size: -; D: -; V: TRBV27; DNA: TGTGCCAGCAGTTTTACTAGCCGTGGGGAGCAGTACTTC; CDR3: CASSFTSRGEQYF
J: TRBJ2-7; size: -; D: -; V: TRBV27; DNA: TGTGCCAGCAGTTTAAGGGGGGGAGGATCCTACGAGCAGTACTTC; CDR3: CASSLRGGGSYEQYF
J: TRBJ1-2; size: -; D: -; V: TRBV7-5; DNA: TGTGTCAGAAGCCCCTGCCCGGTACCCCCCTATGGCTACACCTTC; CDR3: CVRSPCPVPPYGYTF
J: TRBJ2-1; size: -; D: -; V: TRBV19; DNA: TGTGCCAGTACTGTTAATCTAGGGTTCTACAATGAGCAGTTCTTC; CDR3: CASTVNLGFYNEQFF
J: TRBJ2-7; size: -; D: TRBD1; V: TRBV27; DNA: TGTGCCAGCAGGGTAGGGGGCGGGTACGAGCAGTACTTC; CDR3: CASRVGGGYEQYF
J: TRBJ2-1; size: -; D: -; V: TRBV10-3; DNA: TGTGCCATCAGTGAGACAGGGTTTGGAAGCTCCTACAATGAGCAGTTCTTC; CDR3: CAISETGFGSSYNEQFF
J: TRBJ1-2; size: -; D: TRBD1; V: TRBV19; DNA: TGTGCCAGCAACCGGGACAGGGGGCAAAACTATGGCTACACCTTC; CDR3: CASNRDRGQNYGYTF
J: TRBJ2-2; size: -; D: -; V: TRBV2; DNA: TGTGCCATCTTTGACAGAGACACCGGGGAGCTGTTTTTT; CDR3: CAIFDRDTGELFF
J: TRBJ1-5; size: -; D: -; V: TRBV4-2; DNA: TGTGCCAGCAGTCCAACCGGGAATCAGCCCCAGCATTTT; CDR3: CASSPTGNQPQHF
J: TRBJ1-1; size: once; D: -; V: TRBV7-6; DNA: TGTGCCAGCAGTATTTCGGGTGCTGGATCCCCGATTGAAGCTTTCTTT; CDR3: CASSISGAGSPIEAFF
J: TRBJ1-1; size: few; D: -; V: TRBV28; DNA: TGTGCCAGCAGCCTACAGGGCACTGAAGCTTTCTTT; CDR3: CASSLQGTEAFF
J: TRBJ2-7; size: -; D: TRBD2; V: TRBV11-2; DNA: TGTGCCAGCAGCTTGGGCGGGAGCACCTCCTACGAGCAGTACTTC; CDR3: CASSLGGSTSYEQYF
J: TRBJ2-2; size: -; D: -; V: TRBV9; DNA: TGTGCCAGCAGCCCTCCTCTGACCGGGGAGCTGTTTTTT; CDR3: CASSPPLTGELFF